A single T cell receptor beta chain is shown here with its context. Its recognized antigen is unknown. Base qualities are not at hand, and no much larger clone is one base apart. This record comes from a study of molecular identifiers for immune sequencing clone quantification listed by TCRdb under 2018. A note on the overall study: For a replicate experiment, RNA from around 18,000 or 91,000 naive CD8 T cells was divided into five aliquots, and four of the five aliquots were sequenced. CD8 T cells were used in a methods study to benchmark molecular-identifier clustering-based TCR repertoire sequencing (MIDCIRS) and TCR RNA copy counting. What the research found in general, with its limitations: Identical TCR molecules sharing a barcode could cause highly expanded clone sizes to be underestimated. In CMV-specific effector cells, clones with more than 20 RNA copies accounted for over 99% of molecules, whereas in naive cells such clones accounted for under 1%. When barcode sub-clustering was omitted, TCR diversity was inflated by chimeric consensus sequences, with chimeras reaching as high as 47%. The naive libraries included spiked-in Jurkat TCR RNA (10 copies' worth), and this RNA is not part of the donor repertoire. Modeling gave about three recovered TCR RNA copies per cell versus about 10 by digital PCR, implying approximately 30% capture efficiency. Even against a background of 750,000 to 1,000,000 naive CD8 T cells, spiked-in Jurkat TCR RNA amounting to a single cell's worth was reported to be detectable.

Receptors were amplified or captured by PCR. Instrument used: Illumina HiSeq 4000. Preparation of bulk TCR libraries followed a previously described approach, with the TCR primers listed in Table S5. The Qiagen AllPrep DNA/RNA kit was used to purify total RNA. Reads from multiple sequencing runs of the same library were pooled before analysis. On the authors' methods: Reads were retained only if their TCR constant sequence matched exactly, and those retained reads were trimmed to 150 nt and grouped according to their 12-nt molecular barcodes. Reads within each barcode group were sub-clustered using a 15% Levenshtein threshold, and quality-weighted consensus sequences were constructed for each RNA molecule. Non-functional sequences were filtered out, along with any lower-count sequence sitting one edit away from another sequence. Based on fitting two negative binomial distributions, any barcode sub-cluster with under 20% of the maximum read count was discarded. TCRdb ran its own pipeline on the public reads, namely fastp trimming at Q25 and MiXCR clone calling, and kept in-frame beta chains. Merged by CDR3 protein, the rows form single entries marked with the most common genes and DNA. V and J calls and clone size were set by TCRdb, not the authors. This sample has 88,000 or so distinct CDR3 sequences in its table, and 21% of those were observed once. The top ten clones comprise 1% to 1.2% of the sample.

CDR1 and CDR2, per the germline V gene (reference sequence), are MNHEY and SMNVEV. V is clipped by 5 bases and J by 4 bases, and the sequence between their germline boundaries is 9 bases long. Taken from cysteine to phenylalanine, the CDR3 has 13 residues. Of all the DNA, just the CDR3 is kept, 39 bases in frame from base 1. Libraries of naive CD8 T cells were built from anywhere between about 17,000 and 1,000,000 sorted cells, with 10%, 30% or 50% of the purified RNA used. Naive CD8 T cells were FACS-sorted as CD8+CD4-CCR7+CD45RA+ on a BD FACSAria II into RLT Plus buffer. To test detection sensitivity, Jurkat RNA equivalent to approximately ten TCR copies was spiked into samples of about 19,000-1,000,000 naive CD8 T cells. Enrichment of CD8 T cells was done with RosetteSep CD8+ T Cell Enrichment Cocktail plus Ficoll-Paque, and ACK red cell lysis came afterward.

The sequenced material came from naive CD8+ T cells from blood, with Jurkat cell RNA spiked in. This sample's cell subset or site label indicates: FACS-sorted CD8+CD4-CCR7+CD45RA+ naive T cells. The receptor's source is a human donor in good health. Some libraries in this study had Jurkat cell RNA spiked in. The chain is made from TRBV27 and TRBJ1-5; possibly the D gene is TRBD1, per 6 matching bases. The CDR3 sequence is CASSPQGNQPQHF. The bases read TGTGCCAGCAGTCCTCAGGGGAATCAGCCCCAGCATTTT.